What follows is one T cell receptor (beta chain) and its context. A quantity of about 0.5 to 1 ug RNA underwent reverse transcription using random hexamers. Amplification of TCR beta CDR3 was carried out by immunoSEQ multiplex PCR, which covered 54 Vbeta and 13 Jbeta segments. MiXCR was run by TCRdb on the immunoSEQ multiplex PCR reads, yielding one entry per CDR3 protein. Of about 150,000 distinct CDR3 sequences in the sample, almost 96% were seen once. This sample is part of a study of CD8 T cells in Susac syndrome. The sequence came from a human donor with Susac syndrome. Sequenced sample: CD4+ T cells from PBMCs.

The CDR3 loop is CATSDQDRSWGYTF. The DNA for the CDR3 is TGTGCCACCAGTGATCAGGACAGAAGTTGGGGCTACACCTTC. The chain employs TRBV24-1 and TRBJ1-2; tentative D call: TRBD1 (6 bases). Germline V lookup: CDR1 KGHDR, CDR2 SFDVKD. The CDR3 sequence is 14 residues long. V lost 3 bases to trimming and J lost 8 bases, with 15 bases between them.